What follows are 28 T cell receptor beta chains derived from one specimen sequenced in a study of blood T cell repertoires in COVID-19. Assay: immunoSEQ multiplex PCR; the TCRdb copy retains only in-frame clones and omits some. Among roughly 250,000 clones listed, around 86% were seen once. Sequences were obtained from PBMCs or T cells enriched from blood (not recorded which). These receptors came from a woman between 45 and 65 years old who had recovered from COVID-19.

This chain links TRBV28 with TRBJ1-4; unclear D gene. The germline gives CDR1 MDHEN, CDR2 SYDVKM. Trimming removed 5 bases from V and 0 bases from J, with 7 bases in between. The CDR3 contains 14 residues. In DNA, the CDR3 is TGTGCCAGCAGTCTCGGGACAACTAATGAAAAACTGTTTTTT. As protein: CASSLGTTNEKLFF.

The chain uses TRBV9 and TRBJ2-1; 10 positions agree with TRBD2. The length of the CDR3 is 19 residues. Trimming at V came to 3 bases and at J to 6 bases, leaving 18 bases not matched to a gene. Germline V gene data show CDR1 as SGDLS and CDR2 as YYNGEE. The chain's CDR3 is CASSEGGRSSGRRGNEQFF. The DNA for the CDR3 is TGTGCCAGCAGCGAGGGAGGGAGGAGTAGCGGGAGGCGGGGCAATGAGCAGTTCTTC.

This clone was recorded a few times. The rearrangement uses TRBV15 and TRBJ2-3, with D possibly being TRBD1 (6 bases). Trimming stripped 1 base from V and 9 bases from J, with 8 bases between. The CDR3 has 12 residues. Germline values: CDR1 LNHNV, CDR2 YYDKDF (reference sequence). The CDR3 DNA sequence: TGTGCCACCAGCAGAGCCCAGGGGACGCAGTATTTT. Protein: CATSRAQGTQYF.

The V gene is TRBV29-1, the J gene TRBJ1-1; weak D call: TRBD1 (6 bases). V shed 4 bases and J shed 4 bases, with 13 bases lying between them. The germline V gene encodes CDR1 SQVTM and CDR2 ANQGSEA. The CDR3 sequence is 13 residues long. In DNA, the CDR3 is TGCAGCGTTGCGAACAGGGCGGGCACTGAAGCTTTCTTT. Encoded protein: CSVANRAGTEAFF.

This sequence joins TRBV29-1 and TRBJ2-7; D is undetermined. The germline gives CDR1 SQVTM, CDR2 ANQGSEA. This CDR3 has 14 amino acids. The V end lost 5 bases, the J end lost 2 bases, and 16 bases lay between the germline ends. The chain's CDR3 is CSVITAFRPYEQYF. CDR3 nucleotides: TGCAGCGTTATTACAGCATTCCGCCCCTACGAGCAGTACTTC.

Note on this clone: Relative to the germline gene, one junction end is altered; a read error may explain this. The V gene is TRBV9, the J gene TRBJ2-1, with 9 bases fitting TRBD2. The germline gives CDR1 SGDLS, CDR2 YYNGEE. The CDR3 consists of 16 residues. The CDR3 DNA follows: TGTGCCAGCAGCGAGAAGGGACTAGCCCCTTTCAATAAGCAGTTCTTC. Its protein product is CASSEKGLAPFNKQFF.

The chain joins TRBV7-2 to TRBJ2-4; TRBD1 agrees at 12 bases. Germline CDR1 and CDR2: SGHTA and FQGNSA. The CDR3 loop spans 16 amino acids. V was pared by 1 base and J by 9 bases, with 7 bases of the junction left unmatched. CDR3 region: CASSLVGTGGAGIQYF. The CDR3 DNA is TGTGCCAGCAGCTTAGTTGGGACAGGGGGCGCAGGCATTCAGTACTTC.

A note on this clone: Other DNA sequences in this sample translate to the same CDR3. V usage is TRBV28 and J usage is TRBJ2-3; D possibly corresponds to TRBD2 (6 bases). V lost 2 bases, J lost 2 bases, and 8 bases lay in between. CDR1 is MDHEN and CDR2 is SYDVKM in the germline V gene. This CDR3 contains 14 residues. This CDR3 is CASSLGGSTDTQYF. DNA for the CDR3: TGTGCCAGCAGTTTAGGGGGGTCCACAGATACGCAGTATTTT. The variable domain in full, completed from reference TRBV28 and TRBJ2-3, reads DVKVTQSSRYLVKRTGEKVFLECVQDMDHENMFWYRQDPGLGLRLIYFSYDVKMKEKGDIPEGYSVSREKKERFSLILESASTNQTSMYLCASSLGGSTDTQYFGPGTRLTVL.

The chain has TRBV24-1 and TRBJ2-5; TRBD1 is a possible D gene (5 bases). V dropped 2 bases and J dropped 2 bases, with 11 bases sitting between them. There are 15 residues in the CDR3. Germline-derived CDR1 and CDR2 are KGHDR and SFDVKD. The CDR3 here is CATSDSSRQQETQYF. The CDR3 bases are TGTGCCACCAGTGATTCCTCGAGACAGCAAGAGACCCAGTACTTC.

This clone occurred a few times. V is TRBV6-1 and J is TRBJ2-5, with D possibly matching TRBD2 (6 bases). The germline gives CDR1 MNHNS, CDR2 SASEGT. Deletions cut 1 base from V and 5 bases from J, with 14 bases between. The CDR3 sequence is 15 residues long. CDR3 bases: TGTGCCAGCAGTGAAGACCTAGCGCTTTATGAGACCCAGTACTTC. This encodes CASSEDLALYETQYF.

In this sample, this clone turned up once. The chain combines TRBV7-9 with TRBJ1-1; no clear D gene. Germline V gives CDR1 SEHNR, CDR2 FQNEAQ (reference sequence). This CDR3 is 13 amino acids long. Deletions cut 0 bases from V and 4 bases from J, with 6 bases between. CDR3 nucleotide sequence: TGTGCCAGCAGCTTAGCACTTGGCACTGAAGCTTTCTTT. Translating it yields CASSLALGTEAFF.

The rearrangement links TRBV7-9 to TRBJ1-1; D possibly corresponds to TRBD1 (6 bases). CDR1 and CDR2 (germline): SEHNR, FQNEAQ (reference sequence). Trimming removed 5 bases at V and 11 bases at J, with 18 bases between. The CDR3 length is 13 residues. The CDR3 DNA sequence: TGTGCCAGCAGCAGGGCGGGGGCGAATCTGGCTTTCTTT. Its protein is CASSRAGANLAFF.

This sequence joins TRBV2 and TRBJ2-7; the match to TRBD1 covers 10 bases. CDR1 SNHLY and CDR2 FYNNEI come from the germline V gene. Germline trimming cut 3 bases from V and 4 bases from J; bases unmatched to any gene: 6. This CDR3 contains 15 residues. The CDR3 coding sequence is TGTGCCAGCAGTGACGGGACAGGGGTCTGGTACGAGCAGTACTTC. Amino acid sequence: CASSDGTGVWYEQYF.

This clone was counted only a few times. This chain links TRBV2 with TRBJ2-7, with D possibly matching TRBD2 (5 bases). From germline, CDR1 is SNHLY and CDR2 FYNNEI. V lost 6 bases and J lost 1, with 10 bases in between. The CDR3 runs 13 residues. DNA for the CDR3: TGTGCCAGCAGGGGTACTAGTTCCTACGAGCAGTACTTC. Amino acid sequence: CASRGTSSYEQYF.

This rearrangement joins TRBV4-1 to TRBJ2-1; D is possibly TRBD1 (5 bases). CDR3 size: 19 residues. V lost 0 bases and J lost 14, with 32 bases in between. Germline CDR1 and CDR2: MGHRA and YSYEKL. CDR3 nucleotide sequence: TGCGCCAGCAGCCAAGACATCTTCGAACAGGCCGGCCTTGGTGCTTCTGAGTTCTTC. It codes for CASSQDIFEQAGLGASEFF.

The rearrangement links TRBV7-8 to TRBJ2-2; 8 bases align to TRBD2. The CDR3 is 15 residues long. V dropped 1 base and J dropped 6; count of bases not matched to a gene: 4. Looked up from germline, CDR1 is SGHVS and CDR2 is FQNEAQ. For the CDR3, the DNA is TGTGCCAGCAGCTTAGTAGCGGGAAAACCCGGGGAGCTGTTTTTT. Its protein product is CASSLVAGKPGELFF.

The chain links TRBV2 to TRBJ1-5; D perhaps matches TRBD1 (5 bases). The V end was cut by 3 bases, the J end by 6 bases, with 9 bases between. The germline V gene has CDR1 SNHLY and CDR2 FYNNEI. The CDR3 length is 13 residues. The CDR3 DNA sequence: TGTGCCAGCAGTGACAGGGAAGGTCAGCCCCAGCATTTT. Encoded protein: CASSDREGQPQHF.

This rearrangement joins TRBV7-2 to TRBJ1-1, with D perhaps TRBD1 (6 bases). Germline CDR1 and CDR2: SGHTA and FQGNSA. V was cut by 3 bases and J by 5 bases, with 10 bases left in between. The CDR3 is 13 residues long. The CDR3, as DNA: TGTGCCAGCAGCTTCCGGACAGATACTGAAGCTTTCTTT. Translating it yields CASSFRTDTEAFF.

The chain employs TRBV27 and TRBJ2-2; D might be TRBD1 (5 bases). Trimming took off 6 bases at V and 2 bases at J, with 13 bases between the two ends. The CDR3 contains 15 residues. Looked up from germline, CDR1 is MNHEY and CDR2 is SMNVEV (reference sequence). Written as DNA, the CDR3 is TGTGCCAGCAGCACAGGAGAGGTTAACACCGGGGAGCTGTTTTTT. Translation gives CASSTGEVNTGELFF.

The V call is TRBV6-4, the J call TRBJ2-2, with a possible D match to TRBD1 (6 bases). The CDR3 extends over 14 amino acids. Between the trimmed V and J ends, which lost 5 bases and 4 bases, there was a span of 11 bases. Germline V gene sequence: CDR1 MRHNA, CDR2 SNTAGT. Written as DNA, the CDR3 is TGTGCCAGCAGTACACAACAGGGCACCGGGGAGCTGTTTTTT. Protein product: CASSTQQGTGELFF.

This rearrangement joins TRBV5-1 to TRBJ2-5; D possibly corresponds to TRBD1 (5 bases). The CDR3 extends over 15 amino acids. The V gene's germline CDR1 is SGHRS and CDR2 YFSETQ. The ends were cut back, 4 bases at V and 6 bases at J, with 19 bases in the middle. CDR3 sequence (DNA): TGCGCCAGCAGCCTAAACACCGCAGGGCTTCAGACCCAGTACTTC. It codes for CASSLNTAGLQTQYF.

This sequence joins TRBV28 and TRBJ2-7, with TRBD1 matching over 9 bases. Losses at the gene ends were 6 bases for V and 5 bases for J; bases not matched to a gene: 8. CDR3 length: 14 residues. CDR1 and CDR2 from the germline V gene are MDHEN and SYDVKM. The CDR3 DNA sequence: TGTGCCAGCAGGGGGACAGGGTTTCCCAACGAGCAGTACTTC. Its translation is CASRGTGFPNEQYF.

V usage is TRBV5-1 and J usage is TRBJ1-1; 7 bases are shared with TRBD1. Trimming removed 2 bases from V and 4 bases from J; junction bases left unmatched: 8. CDR3 length equals 15 residues. Germline values: CDR1 SGHRS, CDR2 YFSETQ. The CDR3 nucleotides read TGCGCCAGCAGCTTACTATCAGGGGGAGGCACTGAAGCTTTCTTT. Amino acid sequence: CASSLLSGGGTEAFF.

This clone was observed once. V is TRBV3-1 (or the pseudogene TRBV3-2) and J is TRBJ1-3, with TRBD1 as a possible D gene (5 bases). CDR1 is LGHDT, CDR2 YNNKEL, per germline (reference sequence). V was shortened by 4 bases and J by 0 bases, with 10 bases between the two germline ends. This CDR3 has 15 amino acids. CDR3 loop: CASSPSGGSGNTIYF. CDR3 coding DNA: TGTGCCAGCAGCCCTTCCGGGGGCTCTGGAAACACCATATATTTT.

The V and J genes are TRBV7-9 and TRBJ2-7; 13 nucleotides align to TRBD2. The J segment lost 5 bases and the V segment lost 4 bases, leaving 11 bases of the junction unmatched. Germline V gene lookup returns CDR1 SEHNR and CDR2 FQNEAQ (reference sequence). The CDR3 has 17 residues. The CDR3 DNA follows: TGTGCCAGCAGCTCCGGGACTAGCGGGAAGATAACGAACGAGCAGTACTTC. It is translated as CASSSGTSGKITNEQYF.

J is TRBJ1-1 and V is TRBV6-5, with D possibly being TRBD1 (5 bases). CDR3 length: 16 amino acids. The germline gives CDR1 MNHEY, CDR2 SVGAGI. The V end lost 3 bases, the J end lost 4 bases, and 18 bases lay between the germline ends. CDR3: CASSYPPSGTITEAFF. In DNA form, the CDR3 reads TGTGCCAGCAGTTATCCCCCCAGCGGGACGATCACTGAAGCTTTCTTT.

This CDR3 reads CAVGDRGHNEQFF. The CDR3 coding sequence is TGTGCCGTTGGGGACAGGGGGCACAATGAGCAGTTCTTC. The chain combines TRBV2 with TRBJ2-1, with 12 bases that match TRBD1. J lost 5 bases, V lost 11 bases, and 4 bases had no gene match. The CDR3 extends over 13 amino acids. Germline loops: CDR1 SNHLY, CDR2 FYNNEI.

This clone was detected only a few times. The CDR3 region is CATRSGGSSYNEQFF. In nucleotides, the CDR3 is TGTGCCACCAGGTCGGGGGGGAGCTCCTACAATGAGCAGTTCTTC. This sequence joins TRBV24-1 and TRBJ2-1; 8 nucleotides line up with TRBD2. The trim removed 7 bases at V and 0 bases at J, leaving 4 bases unmatched. Germline-derived CDR1 and CDR2 are KGHDR and SFDVKD. CDR3 length: 15 amino acids.